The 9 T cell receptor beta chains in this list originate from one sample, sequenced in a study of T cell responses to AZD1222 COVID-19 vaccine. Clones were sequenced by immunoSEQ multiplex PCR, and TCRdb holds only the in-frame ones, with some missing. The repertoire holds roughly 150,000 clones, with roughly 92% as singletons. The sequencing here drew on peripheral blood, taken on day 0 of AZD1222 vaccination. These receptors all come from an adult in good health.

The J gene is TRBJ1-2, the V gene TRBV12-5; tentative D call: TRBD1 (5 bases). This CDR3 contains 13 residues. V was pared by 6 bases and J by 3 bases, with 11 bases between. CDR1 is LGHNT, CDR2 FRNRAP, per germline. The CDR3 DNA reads TGTGCTAGTGGCCCCGACAGTTACTATGGCTACACCTTC. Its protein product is CASGPDSYYGYTF.

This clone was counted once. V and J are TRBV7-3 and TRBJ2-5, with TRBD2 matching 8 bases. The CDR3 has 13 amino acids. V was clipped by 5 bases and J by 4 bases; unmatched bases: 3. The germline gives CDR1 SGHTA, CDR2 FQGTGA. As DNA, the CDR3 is TGTGCCAGCAGCCTAAGCGGGGGAGAGACCCAGTACTTC. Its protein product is CASSLSGGETQYF.

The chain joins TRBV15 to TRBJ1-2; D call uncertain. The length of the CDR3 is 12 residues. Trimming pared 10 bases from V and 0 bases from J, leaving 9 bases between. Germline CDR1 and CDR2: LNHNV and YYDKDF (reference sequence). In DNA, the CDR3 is TGTGCCAGCGGCGCGGCTAACTATGGCTACACCTTC. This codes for CASGAANYGYTF.

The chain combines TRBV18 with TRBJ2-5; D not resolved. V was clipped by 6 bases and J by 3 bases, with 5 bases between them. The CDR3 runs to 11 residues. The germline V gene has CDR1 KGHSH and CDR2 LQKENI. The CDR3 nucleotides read TGTGCCAGCTCGCTTGAAGAGACCCAGTACTTC. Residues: CASSLEETQYF.

CDR3 nucleotides: TGTGCCAGCTCACCACCACAGGGGCCCCTCCACTTT. Its protein product is CASSPPQGPLHF. The chain uses TRBV18 and TRBJ1-6, with TRBD1 matching 7 bases. The CDR3 consists of 12 residues. CDR1 is KGHSH and CDR2 is LQKENI in the germline V gene. The V gene end was trimmed by 0 bases and the J gene end by 13 bases; junction bases not matched to a gene: 0. Variable domain in full (rest from reference TRBV18 and TRBJ1-6): NAGVMQNPRHLVRRRGQEARLRCSPMKGHSHVYWYRQLPEEGLKFMVYLQKENIIDESGMPKERFSAEFPKEGPSILRIQQVVRGDSAAYFCASSPPQGPLHFGNGTRLTVT.

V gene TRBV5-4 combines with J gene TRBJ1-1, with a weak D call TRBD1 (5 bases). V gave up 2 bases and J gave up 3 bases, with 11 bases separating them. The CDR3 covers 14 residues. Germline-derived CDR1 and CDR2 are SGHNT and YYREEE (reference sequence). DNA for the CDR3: TGTGCCAGCAGCTTTTACAGGAAGGACACTGAAGCTTTCTTT. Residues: CASSFYRKDTEAFF.

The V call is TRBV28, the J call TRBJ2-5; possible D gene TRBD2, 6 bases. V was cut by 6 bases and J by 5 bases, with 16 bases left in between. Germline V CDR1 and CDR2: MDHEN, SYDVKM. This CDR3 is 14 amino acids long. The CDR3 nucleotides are TGTGCCAGCAGGCCGGCTGGAGGGAGGGAGACCCAGTACTTC. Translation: CASRPAGGRETQYF.

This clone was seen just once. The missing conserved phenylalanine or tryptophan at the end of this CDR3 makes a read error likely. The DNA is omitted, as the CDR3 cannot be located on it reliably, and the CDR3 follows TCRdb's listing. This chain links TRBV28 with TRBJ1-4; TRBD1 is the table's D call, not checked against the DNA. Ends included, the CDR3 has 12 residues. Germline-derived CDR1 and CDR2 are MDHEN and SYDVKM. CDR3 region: CASSPQTGGIWA.

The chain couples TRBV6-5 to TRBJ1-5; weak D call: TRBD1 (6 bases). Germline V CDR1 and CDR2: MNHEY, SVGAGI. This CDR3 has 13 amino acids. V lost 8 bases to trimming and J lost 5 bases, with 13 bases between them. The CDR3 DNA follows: TGTGCCAGCGCACAGGGAGGAGATCAGCCCCAGCATTTT. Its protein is CASAQGGDQPQHF.